This T cell receptor (beta chain) was sequenced in a study of blood T cell repertoires in COVID-19 (dated by TCRdb to between 2020 and 2021). About the study as a whole: Samples from collaborators originated in the United States, Italy and Spain and spanned both the acute and convalescent phases of COVID-19. A freely available public database, intended as a resource for researchers studying the immune response to SARS-CoV-2, is where the repertoires were released. Where available, HLA class I and class II types were obtained from metadata supplied by the sample provider rather than from assay-based typing. Samples were obtained from the ongoing ImmuneRACE study (first 160 participants) and from over 1,000 subjects provided by 6 global collaborators. The material from the prospective study consisted of cDNA or gDNA derived from T cells, B-cell-depleted T cells, or PBMCs. Deeply sampled blood TCRbeta repertoires from subjects exposed to, actively infected with, or recovered from COVID-19 were included in the dataset. A de-identified subject ID, COVID-19 status, age in years and sex were almost always included in the sample metadata.

A note on this clone: Its antigen has not been determined. Nothing much larger sits one base from this clone, and base qualities are not available.

Summary of the overall study and its limitations: How much clinical and demographic metadata was included differed by source and by participant, and the metadata was provided uncurated.

TCRbeta CDR3 regions were amplified from genomic DNA by means of the immunoSEQ Assay, a bias-controlled multiplex PCR. Per the original workflow: The number of nucleated cells in each sample was estimated from the amplification of reference gene primers within the assay. To quantify the absolute abundance of each unique TCRbeta CDR3 rearrangement, sequence reads were collapsed and filtered. For each sample, productive Simpson clonality was calculated as the square root of Simpson's diversity index over productive rearrangements. The table comes from immuneACCESS by way of TCRdb, which keeps in-frame sequences with V and J called. Part of the clones is missing from these tables; in studies checked, under half for an unresolved V gene and the rest for unknown reasons. V, J and clone size are those of that table, while D and trimming were read from the DNA. The sample table records some 200,000 clones; approximately 90% of these occur just once. Jointly, the top ten make up 10% of the sample.

Enrolling through a virtual design, the prospective study's participants ranged in age from roughly 18 to 90 years and lived across roughly 24 United States geographic areas. Cohort assignment in the prospective study relied on participant-reported clinical history from a screening survey and a study questionnaire. In the prospective study, mobile phlebotomists collected whole blood, serum and a nasopharyngeal or oropharyngeal swab from each participant. Participants in the prospective study had the option to provide additional blood draws and questionnaires over an approximately 2-month period. Prospective study blood samples were shipped either frozen or at room temperature before DNA extraction. From a lookup of the germline V gene (reference sequence), CDR1 and CDR2 are GTSNPN and SVGIG. The CDR3, from cysteine to phenylalanine, totals 14 residues. Of the read, only the CDR3 DNA is kept; its 42 bases are in frame from base 1. Ends trimmed: V by 4 bases, J by 4 bases; bases unmatched to a gene: 6.

The sequence was collected from a man younger than 35 with acute COVID-19. What was sequenced was PBMCs or T cells enriched from blood (not recorded which). The rearranged chain carries TRBV30 and TRBJ1-4; a stretch of 7 junction bases matches TRBD1. The DNA is as follows: TGTGCCTGGAACCCGACAGGGATTAATGAAAAACTGTTTTTT. The translation is CAWNPTGINEKLFF.